Shown below are 21 T cell receptor beta chains from a single sample sequenced in a study of shared clonotypes between healthy human individuals. TCRdb's table, derived via immunoSEQ multiplex PCR, lists solely in-frame clones and lacks some. The table records about 360,000 clones, about 70% of them present only once. The specimen sequenced was memory CD4+ T cells sorted from blood. The subset: CD45RA-negative fraction. These receptors all come from a man aged 25 to 40 in good health.

V gene TRBV9 combines with J gene TRBJ2-3; 8 nucleotides agree with TRBD2. Germline lookup yields CDR1 SGDLS and CDR2 YYNGEE. With 0 bases clipped from V and 1 base from J, the junction kept 4 bases outside the gene matches. CDR3 length: 16 amino acids. As DNA, the CDR3 is TGTGCCAGCAGCGTAGGAGTTAGCGGGGGCACAGATACGCAGTATTTT. Amino acids: CASSVGVSGGTDTQYF.

This clone showed up just a few times. The chain has TRBV2 and TRBJ1-4, with no clear D. Germline lookup yields CDR1 SNHLY and CDR2 FYNNEI. This CDR3 contains 11 residues. V lost 6 bases, J lost 14 bases, and 13 bases lay in between. CDR3 sequence: CASRTGQLLFF. As DNA, the CDR3 is TGTGCCAGCAGGACCGGGCAACTGCTGTTTTTT.

Ten or more counts support this clone. The chain links TRBV5-6 to TRBJ1-2; TRBD1 is a possible D gene (5 bases). This CDR3 comprises 15 residues. Trimming left V 0 bases short and J 4 bases short, with 13 bases between. Per the germline V gene, CDR1 is SGHDT and CDR2 is YYEEEE. In DNA, the CDR3 is TGTGCCAGCAGCTTGGTTGTGGGGACGGCCTATGGCTACACCTTC. The encoded protein is CASSLVVGTAYGYTF.

J is TRBJ1-3 and V is TRBV28; possible D gene TRBD1, 6 bases. Germline CDR1 reads MDHEN; CDR2 reads SYDVKM. This CDR3 comprises 16 residues. Trimming pared 1 base from V and 4 bases from J, leaving 14 bases between. For the CDR3, the DNA is TGTGCCAGCAGTTTATTTAGGGGGAAAGTGGGAAACACCATATATTTT. As protein: CASSLFRGKVGNTIYF. The complete variable domain, with remaining parts taken from reference TRBV28 and TRBJ1-3, reads DVKVTQSSRYLVKRTGEKVFLECVQDMDHENMFWYRQDPGLGLRLIYFSYDVKMKEKGDIPEGYSVSREKKERFSLILESASTNQTSMYLCASSLFRGKVGNTIYFGEGSWLTVV.

The chain couples TRBV27 to TRBJ2-7; TRBD2 agrees at 12 bases. This CDR3 contains 17 residues. The V gene's germline CDR1 is MNHEY and CDR2 SMNVEV (reference sequence). Trimming removed 6 bases from V and 7 bases from J; junction bases left unmatched: 16. Written as DNA, the CDR3 is TGTGCCAGCAGCAAGACTAGCGGGAGTGTGTCAGTGGTAGAGCAGTACTTC. Its translation: CASSKTSGSVSVVEQYF.

This clone was picked up one time. The chain combines TRBV25-1 with TRBJ1-1; unclear D gene. CDR1 is MGHDK and CDR2 is SYGVNS in the germline V gene. V shed 3 bases and J shed 2 bases, with 10 bases lying between them. The CDR3 contains 14 residues. The CDR3 DNA follows: TGTGCCAGCAGTGATCCAGAGAGAAACACTGAAGCTTTCTTT. As protein: CASSDPERNTEAFF.

The chain couples TRBV30 to TRBJ2-2; TRBD1 might be the D (5 bases). Germline V gene lookup returns CDR1 GTSNPN and CDR2 SVGIG (reference sequence). The ends were cut back, 8 bases at V and 7 bases at J, with 11 bases in the middle. The CDR3 is 11 residues long. CDR3 DNA: TGTGCCGGCGGAAGGGGCGGGGAGCTGTTTTTT. This translates into CAGGRGGELFF.

CDR3 bases: TGTGCCAGCAGCCGCAGCGGGCTAGCCAATGAGCAGTTCTTC. It encodes CASSRSGLANEQFF. V gene TRBV7-8 combines with J gene TRBJ2-1; perhaps TRBD2 as D (6 bases). Trimming left V 5 bases short and J 6 bases short, with 14 bases between. The CDR3 is 14 amino acids. Germline V CDR1 and CDR2: SGHVS, FQNEAQ.

This clone was found a few times. The rearrangement uses TRBV7-2 and TRBJ2-2, with 12 bases lining up with TRBD2. The CDR3 is 15 residues long. Germline V gives CDR1 SGHTA, CDR2 FQGNSA. The V segment lost 8 bases and the J segment 7 bases; nucleotides outside the gene matches: 8. CDR3 sequence: CASGSRLAGVGELFF. The CDR3 DNA follows: TGTGCCAGCGGGAGCCGACTAGCGGGAGTCGGGGAGCTGTTTTTT.

This chain joins TRBV29-1 and TRBJ2-3, with TRBD2 matching 9 bases. V trimming: 7 bases; J trimming: 4 bases; junction bases outside the gene matches: 3. CDR3 size: 12 residues. The germline gives CDR1 SQVTM, CDR2 ANQGSEA. CDR3 coding DNA: TGCAGCGGCGGGAGGGAGTCAGATACGCAGTATTTT. Translating it yields CSGGRESDTQYF.

The chain recombines TRBV28 with TRBJ2-6, with a possible D match to TRBD1 (6 bases). The CDR3 is made up of 15 amino acids. In germline, CDR1 is MDHEN, CDR2 SYDVKM. V lost 3 bases, J lost 4 bases, and 10 bases lay in between. The CDR3 DNA reads as TGTGCCAGCAGTTTCCCAGGGGTCGGGGCCAACGTCCTGACTTTC. It is translated as CASSFPGVGANVLTF.

The CDR3 nucleotides are TGCAGCGCCAGGGATTACGAGCAGTACTTC. This codes for CSARDYEQYF. The chain links TRBV29-1 to TRBJ2-5, with D maybe TRBD1 (5 bases). TRBJ2-7 matches the DNA end more closely, so the J call is doubtful. The CDR3 spans 10 residues. Looked up from germline, CDR1 is SQVTM and CDR2 is ANQGSEA.

The chain is built from TRBV5-1 and TRBJ1-3; D is ambiguous. From germline, CDR1 is SGHRS and CDR2 YFSETQ. Trimming shortened V by 6 bases and J by 4 bases, and 5 bases separated the two germline ends. The length of the CDR3 is 11 residues. The CDR3 DNA sequence: TGCGCCAGCATGGGGGGAAACACCATATATTTT. The encoded protein is CASMGGNTIYF.

The J gene is TRBJ2-1, the V gene TRBV6-1; D not certain. CDR1 is MNHNS and CDR2 is SASEGT in the germline V gene. Deletions cut 4 bases from V and 0 bases from J, with 10 bases between. The CDR3 extends over 15 amino acids. The CDR3 nucleotides are TGTGCCAGCAGTGTTTCAGAGAGCTCCTACAATGAGCAGTTCTTC. Protein product: CASSVSESSYNEQFF.

In its sample, this clone was seen once. The chain combines TRBV15 with TRBJ2-7, with D possibly TRBD1 on 5 matching bases. Trimming removed 0 bases from V and 5 bases from J, with 17 bases in between. The CDR3 length is 16 residues. The germline gives CDR1 LNHNV, CDR2 YYDKDF (reference sequence). The CDR3 is CATSRDLSARANEQYF. In DNA, the CDR3 is TGTGCCACCAGCAGAGATCTCTCGGCCAGGGCCAACGAGCAGTACTTC.

The rearrangement uses TRBV6-1 and TRBJ1-5; tentative D call: TRBD1 (5 bases). The CDR3 contains 14 residues. The V and J ends lost 7 bases and 4 bases respectively, with 14 bases between them. CDR1 and CDR2 (germline): MNHNS, SASEGT. The CDR3 DNA follows: TGTGCCAGCACCTTGGCAGGGTGGAATCAGCCCCAGCATTTT. It encodes CASTLAGWNQPQHF.

This clone was observed a few times. V is TRBV7-3 and J is TRBJ2-1; D not resolved. The CDR3 has 13 amino acids. Germline V gene sequence: CDR1 SGHTA, CDR2 FQGTGA. V dropped 2 bases and J dropped 7 bases, with 9 bases sitting between them. Here the CDR3 DNA reads TGTGCCAGCAGCTTACTAGGGCGGAATGAGCAGTTCTTC. It encodes CASSLLGRNEQFF.

There are a few counts of this clone. The chain uses TRBV11-2 and TRBJ2-7, with TRBD1 identical over 8 bases. The CDR3 totals 14 residues. J was trimmed by 0 bases and V by 5 bases; bases with no gene match: 3. Germline V gives CDR1 SGHAT, CDR2 FQNNGV. Here the CDR3 DNA reads TGTGCCAGCAGCCCGGACAGGGACTCCTACGAGCAGTACTTC. It specifies CASSPDRDSYEQYF.

The CDR3 DNA reads as TGTGCCAGCAGTGTGGACAGGGTCGGTGAGCAGTTCTTC. This sequence encodes CASSVDRVGEQFF. The gene calls are TRBV6-1 and TRBJ2-1; 8 nucleotides match TRBD1. This CDR3 spans 13 amino acids. CDR1 and CDR2 from the germline V gene are MNHNS and SASEGT. With V trimmed by 4 bases and J by 9 bases, 5 bases remained unmatched.

The V gene is TRBV19, the J gene TRBJ1-5, with D unresolved. The V and J ends lost 3 bases and 6 bases respectively, with 6 bases between them. Germline lookup yields CDR1 LNHDA and CDR2 SQIVND (reference sequence). CDR3 size: 12 residues. CDR3 sequence reads: CASSMGSQPQHF. CDR3 nucleotides: TGTGCCAGTAGTATGGGAAGTCAGCCCCAGCATTTT.

J is TRBJ2-1 and V is TRBV15; 7 bases agree with TRBD1. The ends lost 8 bases at V and 7 bases at J; junction bases unmatched: 14. Germline loops: CDR1 LNHNV, CDR2 YYDKDF (reference sequence). This CDR3 is 15 amino acids long. The CDR3 DNA reads as TGTGCCACCTCCTGGGACAGCCTCGATGGGAATGAGCAGTTCTTC. Its translation: CATSWDSLDGNEQFF.